These T cell receptor beta chains were read from a single sample in a study of blood T cell repertoires in COVID-19. TCRdb keeps only in-frame clones here, not all; method: immunoSEQ multiplex PCR. The sample lists 250,000 to 300,000 clones, about nine tenths seen once, with 2% to 2.5% in the top ten. What was sequenced was peripheral blood. These receptors all come from a man in his forties or fifties with acute or convalescent COVID-19. CDR3s include the opening cysteine and the closing phenylalanine or tryptophan. D genes are given only for firm matches. Where a row states a size, it is once, few, many or the class of an expanded clone; other rows omit it.

J gene	clone size	V gene	D gene	CDR3 protein	CDR3 DNA
TRBJ2-5	.	TRBV7-2	.	CASSQGQGGGETQYF	TGTGCCAGCAGCCAAGGACAGGGAGGGGGAGAGACCCAGTACTTC
TRBJ2-7	few	TRBV4-2	.	CASSHRDHYEQYF	TGTGCCAGCAGCCACAGGGATCACTACGAGCAGTACTTC
TRBJ2-5	.	TRBV4-1	.	CASSQSRVETQYF	TGCGCCAGCAGCCAATCCAGGGTCGAGACCCAGTACTTC
TRBJ1-3	.	TRBV3-1/TRBV3-2	.	CASSQGATSGNTIYF	TGTGCCAGCAGCCAGGGGGCGACTTCTGGAAACACCATATATTTT
TRBJ1-2	.	TRBV29-1	.	CSVVNGYTF	TGCAGCGTTGTAAATGGCTACACCTTC
TRBJ2-5	.	TRBV29-1	.	CSVESGEETQYF	TGCAGCGTTGAGTCGGGTGAAGAGACCCAGTACTTC
TRBJ2-2	.	TRBV10-3	TRBD1	CAIRGQGAIGELFF	TGTGCCATCAGAGGACAGGGGGCGATCGGGGAGCTGTTTTTT
TRBJ1-5	.	TRBV9	TRBD1	CASSPGTGALNQPQHF	TGTGCCAGCAGTCCCGGGACAGGGGCCCTCAATCAGCCCCAGCATTTT
TRBJ1-1	.	TRBV7-3	.	CASSLWDTSEAFF	TGTGCCAGCAGCTTATGGGACACGAGTGAAGCTTTCTTT
TRBJ1-5	.	TRBV7-9	TRBD1	CASSLGDSQSSQHF	TGTGCCAGCAGCTTAGGGGACAGTCAGTCGTCCCAGCATTTT
TRBJ1-1	.	TRBV7-6	.	CASSLDTNTEAFF	TGTGCCAGCAGCTTAGACACGAACACTGAAGCTTTCTTT
TRBJ2-5	.	TRBV18	TRBD1	CASSQGQGTIQETQYF	TGTGCCAGCTCTCAAGGACAGGGGACAATCCAAGAGACCCAGTACTTC
TRBJ1-5	.	TRBV25-1	.	CASSEQKAGPSQPQHF	TGTGCCAGCAGTGAGCAGAAGGCGGGGCCCAGTCAGCCCCAGCATTTT
TRBJ2-2	.	TRBV2	.	CASSEGGGTGELFF	TGTGCCAGCAGTGAGGGTGGAGGCACCGGGGAGCTGTTTTTT
TRBJ2-4	.	TRBV30	TRBD2	CAWSPTSGGANIQYF	TGTGCCTGGAGTCCAACTAGCGGGGGGGCCAACATTCAGTACTTC